The T cell receptor beta chain described here comes from a study of technical replicates of blood from four donors (dated by TCRdb to 2016 to 2017). To prepare the library, the immunoSEQ multiplex PCR assay was applied. Entries here come from immuneACCESS through TCRdb and include only in-frame sequences with V and J called. Some clones fail to appear in such tables; in the studies checked, an unresolved V gene covers under half of the shortfall, and the cause of the remainder is unknown. The table for this sample lists about 84,000 clones; 95% to 98% of them were counted only once. Jointly, the top ten make up over 0.15% of the sample. As to this clone: Its antigen is not yet known. It has no much larger one-base neighbor in the sample; base qualities were not kept.

CDR1 and CDR2 are read off the germline V gene as MNHEY and SVGAGI. Measured from the cysteine to the phenylalanine, the CDR3 is 13 residues long. The read is trimmed to its CDR3 DNA, 39 bases read in frame from base 1. Relative to germline, V is 4 bases shorter and J is 2 bases shorter, with 8 bases between their ends. The sample consisted of T cells isolated from PBMCs. The TCR originated in a human donor in good health. The V and J segments used are TRBV6-5 and TRBJ1-1, and perhaps TRBD1 as D gene, on 6 matching bases. The CDR3: CASSWDTNTEAFF. The DNA is as follows: TGTGCCAGCAGTTGGGACACCAACACTGAAGCTTTCTTT.